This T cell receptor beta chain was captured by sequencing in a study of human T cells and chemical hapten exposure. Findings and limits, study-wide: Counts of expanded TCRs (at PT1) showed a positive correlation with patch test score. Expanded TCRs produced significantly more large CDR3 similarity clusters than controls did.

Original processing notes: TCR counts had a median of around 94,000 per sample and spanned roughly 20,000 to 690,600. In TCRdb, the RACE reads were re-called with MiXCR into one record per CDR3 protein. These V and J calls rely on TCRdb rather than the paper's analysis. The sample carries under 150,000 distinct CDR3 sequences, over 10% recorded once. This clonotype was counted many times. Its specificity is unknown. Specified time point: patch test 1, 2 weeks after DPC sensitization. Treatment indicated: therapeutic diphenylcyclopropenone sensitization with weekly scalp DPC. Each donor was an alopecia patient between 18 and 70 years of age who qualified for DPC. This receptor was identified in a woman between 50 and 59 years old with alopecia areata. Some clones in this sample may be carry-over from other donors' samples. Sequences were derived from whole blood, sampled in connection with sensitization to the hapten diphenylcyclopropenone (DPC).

The CDR3 DNA reads TGCAGCGTGGGGACAGACACAGATACGCAGTATTTT. It encodes CSVGTDTDTQYF. This chain links TRBV29-1 with TRBJ2-3; 7 bases line up with TRBD1. CDR1 SQVTM and CDR2 ANQGSEA come from the germline V gene. V lost 6 bases to trimming and J lost 2 bases; unmatched junction nucleotides: 2. The CDR3 runs 12 residues.